Sequencing of this T cell receptor beta chain was carried out in a study of identical twins. cDNA carried unique molecular identifiers, and a universal primer site was added by template switching. TCRdb used MiXCR to reprocess the 5' RACE reads, holding one entry per CDR3 protein. Here the sample spans approximately 470,000 distinct CDR3 sequences, more than 13% being singletons. The germline V gene encodes CDR1 SGHRS and CDR2 YFSETQ. V shed 3 bases, J shed 3 bases, and the junction held 8 bases outside the gene matches. This CDR3 contains 16 residues. The sample holds many counts of this clonotype. This sample was shared with a second study, whose subject was yellow fever vaccine responses in identical twins.

The rearrangement joins TRBV5-1 to TRBJ2-2; 7 nucleotides agree with TRBD2. The source material was CD4+ T cells sorted from blood. This TCR came from a woman aged 18 to 35 in good health. This CDR3 is CASSSLPSGDTGELFF. The CDR3, as DNA: TGCGCCAGCAGCTCGCTCCCTAGCGGAGACACCGGGGAGCTGTTTTTT.